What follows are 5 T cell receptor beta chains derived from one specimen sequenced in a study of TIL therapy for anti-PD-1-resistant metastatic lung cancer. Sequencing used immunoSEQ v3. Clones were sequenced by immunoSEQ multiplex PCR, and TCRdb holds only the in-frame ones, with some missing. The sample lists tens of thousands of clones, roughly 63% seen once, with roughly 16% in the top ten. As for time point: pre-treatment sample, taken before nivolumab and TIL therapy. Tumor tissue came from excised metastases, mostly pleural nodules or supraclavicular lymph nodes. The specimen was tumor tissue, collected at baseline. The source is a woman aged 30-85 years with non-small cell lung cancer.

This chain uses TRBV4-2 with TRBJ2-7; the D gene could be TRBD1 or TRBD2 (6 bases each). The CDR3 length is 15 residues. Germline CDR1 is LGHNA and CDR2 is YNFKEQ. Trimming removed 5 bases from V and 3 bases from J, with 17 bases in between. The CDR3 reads CASSDGPRGGYEQYF. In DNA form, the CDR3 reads TGTGCCAGCAGCGACGGCCCCAGGGGAGGCTACGAGCAGTACTTC.

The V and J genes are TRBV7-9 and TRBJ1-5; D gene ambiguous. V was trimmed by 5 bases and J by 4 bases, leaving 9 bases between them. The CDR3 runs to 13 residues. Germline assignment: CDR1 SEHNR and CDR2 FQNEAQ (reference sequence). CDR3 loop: CASSQAGNQPQHF. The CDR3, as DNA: TGTGCCAGCAGCCAAGCGGGGAATCAGCCCCAGCATTTT.

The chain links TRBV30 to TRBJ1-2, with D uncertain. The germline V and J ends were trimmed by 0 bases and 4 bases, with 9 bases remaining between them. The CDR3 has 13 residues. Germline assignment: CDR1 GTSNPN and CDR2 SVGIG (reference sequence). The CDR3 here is CAWSVEPIYGYTF. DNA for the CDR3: TGTGCCTGGAGTGTAGAGCCTATCTATGGCTACACCTTC. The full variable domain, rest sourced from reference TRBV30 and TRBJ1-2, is SQTIHQWPATLVQPVGSPLSLECTVEGTSNPNLYWYRQAAGRGLQLLFYSVGIGQISSEVPQNLSASRPQDRQFILSSKKLLLSDSGFYLCAWSVEPIYGYTFGSGTRLTVV.

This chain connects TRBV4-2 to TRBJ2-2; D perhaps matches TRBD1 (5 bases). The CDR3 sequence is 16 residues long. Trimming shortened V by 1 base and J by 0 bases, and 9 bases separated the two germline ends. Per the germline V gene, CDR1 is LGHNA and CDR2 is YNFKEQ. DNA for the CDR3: TGTGCCAGCAGCCAAGCAGGGTTCGCGAACACCGGGGAGCTGTTTTTT. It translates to CASSQAGFANTGELFF.

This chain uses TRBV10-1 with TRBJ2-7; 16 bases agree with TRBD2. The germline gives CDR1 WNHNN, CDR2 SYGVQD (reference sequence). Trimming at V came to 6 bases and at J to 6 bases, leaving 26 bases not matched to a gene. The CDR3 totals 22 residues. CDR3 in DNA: TGCGCCAGCAGAAAGATACCGACAACCGGGACTAGCGGGAGGGGCCTGATTTGCGAGCAGTACTTC. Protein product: CASRKIPTTGTSGRGLICEQYF.